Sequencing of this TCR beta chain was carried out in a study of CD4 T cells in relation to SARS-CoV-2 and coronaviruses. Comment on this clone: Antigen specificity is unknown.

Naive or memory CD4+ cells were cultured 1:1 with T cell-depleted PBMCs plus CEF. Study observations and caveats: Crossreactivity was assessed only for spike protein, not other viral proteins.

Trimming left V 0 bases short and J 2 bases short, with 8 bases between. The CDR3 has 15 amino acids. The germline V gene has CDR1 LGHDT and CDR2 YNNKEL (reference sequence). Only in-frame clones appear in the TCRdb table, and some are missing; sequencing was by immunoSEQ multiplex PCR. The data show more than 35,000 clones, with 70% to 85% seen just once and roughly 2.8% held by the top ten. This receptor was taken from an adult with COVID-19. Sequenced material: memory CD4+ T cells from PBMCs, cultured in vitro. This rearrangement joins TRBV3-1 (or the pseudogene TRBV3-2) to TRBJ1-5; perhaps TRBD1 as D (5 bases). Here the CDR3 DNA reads TGTGCCAGCAGCCAAGAAATGGGGGGCAATCAGCCCCAGCATTTT. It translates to CASSQEMGGNQPQHF.